The sequence of this TCR beta chain was determined in a study of blood T cell repertoires in COVID-19. Study-wide context: Samples taken during acute and convalescent COVID-19 were collected in the United States, Italy and Spain. The analysed material was cDNA or gDNA that came from T cells, B-cell-depleted T cells, or PBMCs.

Authors' methods: Amplified reference gene primers provided the basis for estimating nucleated cell counts. The method was immunoSEQ multiplex PCR; TCRdb's version includes in-frame clones alone and lacks a portion of them. V, J and clone size are taken as reported in that table, and D and trimming were inferred from the DNA itself. The repertoire holds 200,000 to 250,000 clones, over 75% seen once, with approximately 6.1% in the top ten. The CDR3 length is 15 residues. CDR1 and CDR2 (germline): SGHTS, YDEGEE. Trimming took off 2 bases at V and 0 bases at J, with 8 bases between the two ends. The specimen sequenced was peripheral blood. The receptor was isolated from a man older than 75 with acute or convalescent COVID-19. The chain employs TRBV5-8 and TRBJ2-2, with D possibly matching TRBD1 (5 bases). In DNA form, the CDR3 reads TGTGCCAGCAGCTTCCAGGGCGCGAACACCGGGGAGCTGTTTTTT. This translates into CASSFQGANTGELFF.